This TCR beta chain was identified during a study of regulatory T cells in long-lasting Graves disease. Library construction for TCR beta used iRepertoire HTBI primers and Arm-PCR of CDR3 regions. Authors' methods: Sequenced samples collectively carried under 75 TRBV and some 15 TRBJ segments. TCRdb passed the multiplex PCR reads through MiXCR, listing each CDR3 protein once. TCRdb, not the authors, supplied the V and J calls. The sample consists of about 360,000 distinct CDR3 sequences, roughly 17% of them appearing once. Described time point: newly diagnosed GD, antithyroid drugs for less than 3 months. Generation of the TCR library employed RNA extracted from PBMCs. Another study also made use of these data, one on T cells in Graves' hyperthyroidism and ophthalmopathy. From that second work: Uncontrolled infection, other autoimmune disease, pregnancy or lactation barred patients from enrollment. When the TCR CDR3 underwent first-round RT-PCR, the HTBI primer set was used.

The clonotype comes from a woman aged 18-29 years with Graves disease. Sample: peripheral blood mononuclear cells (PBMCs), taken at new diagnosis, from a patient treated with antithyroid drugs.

CDR3: CASSPGPSNQPQHF. The CDR3, as DNA: TGTGCCAGCAGCCCAGGGCCGAGCAATCAGCCCCAGCATTTT. The chain recombines TRBV9 with TRBJ1-5; possible D gene TRBD1, 5 bases. The ends were cut back, 4 bases at V and 1 base at J, with 9 bases in the middle. CDR3 length: 14 amino acids. Germline loops: CDR1 SGDLS, CDR2 YYNGEE. The entire variable domain, with the rest obtained from reference TRBV9 and TRBJ1-5, is as follows: DSGVTQTPKHLITATGQRVTLRCSPRSGDLSVYWYQQSLDQGLQFLIQYYNGEERAKGNILERFSAQQFPDLHSELNLSSLELGDSALYFCASSPGPSNQPQHFGDGTRLSIL.